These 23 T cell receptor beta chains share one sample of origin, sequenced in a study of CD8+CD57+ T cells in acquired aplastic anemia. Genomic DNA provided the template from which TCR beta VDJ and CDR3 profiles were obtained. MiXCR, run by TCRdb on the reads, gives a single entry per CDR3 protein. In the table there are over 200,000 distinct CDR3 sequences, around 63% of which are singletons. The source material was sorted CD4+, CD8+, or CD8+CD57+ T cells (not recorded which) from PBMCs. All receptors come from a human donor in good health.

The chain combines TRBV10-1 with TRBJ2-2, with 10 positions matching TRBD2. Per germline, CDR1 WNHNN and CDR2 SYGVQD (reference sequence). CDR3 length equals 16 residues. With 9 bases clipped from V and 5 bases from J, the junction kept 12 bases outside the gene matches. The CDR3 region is CASVNSGLAWTGELFF. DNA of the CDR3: TGCGCCAGTGTGAATTCGGGACTAGCGTGGACCGGGGAGCTGTTTTTT.

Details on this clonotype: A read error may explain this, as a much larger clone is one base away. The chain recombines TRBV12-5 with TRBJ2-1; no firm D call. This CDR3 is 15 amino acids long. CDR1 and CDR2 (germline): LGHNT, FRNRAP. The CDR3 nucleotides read TGTGTTAGTGGTCCGACCCAGAGCTCCTACAATGAGCAGTTCTTC. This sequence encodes CVSGPTQSSYNEQFF.

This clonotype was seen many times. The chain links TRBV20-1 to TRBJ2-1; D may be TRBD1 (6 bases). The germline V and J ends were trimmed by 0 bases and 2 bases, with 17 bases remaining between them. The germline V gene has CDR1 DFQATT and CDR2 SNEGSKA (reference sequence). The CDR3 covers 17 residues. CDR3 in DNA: TGCAGTGCTAGAGACAGGGAAGGGACACCAACCTACAATGAGCAGTTCTTC. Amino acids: CSARDREGTPTYNEQFF.

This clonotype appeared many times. The CDR3 DNA sequence: TGCGCCAGCAGCCAACCTAGCGGGGGGGCCGTTGAGCAGTTCTTC. Protein: CASSQPSGGAVEQFF. The chain is built from TRBV4-3 and TRBJ2-1, with 12 bases fitting TRBD2. Germline V CDR1 and CDR2: LGHNA, YSLEER. This CDR3 has 15 residues. The V gene end was trimmed by 2 bases and the J gene end by 9 bases; junction bases not matched to a gene: 5.

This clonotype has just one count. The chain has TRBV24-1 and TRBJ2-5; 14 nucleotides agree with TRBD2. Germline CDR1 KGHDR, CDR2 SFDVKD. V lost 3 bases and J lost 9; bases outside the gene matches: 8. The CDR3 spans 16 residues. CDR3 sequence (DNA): TGTGCCACCAGTGATCCTGGGACTAGCGGGAGTGGGGCCCAGTACTTC. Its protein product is CATSDPGTSGSGAQYF.

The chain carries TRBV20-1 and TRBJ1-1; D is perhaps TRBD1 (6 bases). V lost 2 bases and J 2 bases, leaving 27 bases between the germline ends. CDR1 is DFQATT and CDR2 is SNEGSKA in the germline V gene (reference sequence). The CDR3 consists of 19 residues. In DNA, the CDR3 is TGCAGTGCTAGAACTGGGTCAGGGAGGGGGACGACGTCTAACACTGAAGCTTTCTTT. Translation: CSARTGSGRGTTSNTEAFF.

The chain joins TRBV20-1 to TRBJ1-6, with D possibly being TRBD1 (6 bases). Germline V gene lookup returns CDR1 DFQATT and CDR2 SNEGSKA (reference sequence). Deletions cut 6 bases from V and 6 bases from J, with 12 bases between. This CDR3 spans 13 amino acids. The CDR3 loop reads CSARTASNSPLHF. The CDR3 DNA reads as TGCAGTGCGCGGACAGCATCTAATTCACCCCTCCACTTT.

The CDR3 nucleotides are TGTGCCAGCACCACTGAGGCAGGGAACTCGAATGAGCAGTTCTTC. It translates to CASTTEAGNSNEQFF. V gene TRBV6-1 combines with J gene TRBJ2-1; D is possibly TRBD1 (5 bases). The germline gives CDR1 MNHNS, CDR2 SASEGT. The CDR3 contains 15 residues. The V and J ends lost 7 bases and 7 bases respectively, with 20 bases between them.

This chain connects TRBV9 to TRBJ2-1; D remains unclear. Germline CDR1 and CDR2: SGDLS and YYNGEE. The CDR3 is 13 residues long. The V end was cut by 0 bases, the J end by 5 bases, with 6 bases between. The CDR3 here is CASSVVRDNEQFF. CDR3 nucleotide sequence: TGTGCCAGCAGCGTAGTTCGGGACAATGAGCAGTTCTTC.

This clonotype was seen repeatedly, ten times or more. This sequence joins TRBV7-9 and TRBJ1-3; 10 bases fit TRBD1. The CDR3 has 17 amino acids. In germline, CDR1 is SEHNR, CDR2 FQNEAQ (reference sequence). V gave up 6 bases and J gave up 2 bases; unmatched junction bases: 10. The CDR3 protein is CASRPRGGTGAGNTIYF. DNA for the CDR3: TGTGCCAGCAGGCCCCGAGGTGGGACAGGGGCTGGAAACACCATATATTTT. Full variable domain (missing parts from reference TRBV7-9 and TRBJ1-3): DTGVSQNPRHKITKRGQNVTFRCDPISEHNRLYWYRQTLGQGPEFLTYFQNEAQLEKSRLLSDRFSAERPKGSFSTLEIQRTEQGDSAMYLCASRPRGGTGAGNTIYFGEGSWLTVV.

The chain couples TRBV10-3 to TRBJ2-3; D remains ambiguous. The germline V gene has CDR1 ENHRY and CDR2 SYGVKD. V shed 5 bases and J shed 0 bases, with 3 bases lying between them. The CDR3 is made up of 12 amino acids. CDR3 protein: CAISPSTDTQYF. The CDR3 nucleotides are TGTGCCATCAGTCCTAGCACAGATACGCAGTATTTT.

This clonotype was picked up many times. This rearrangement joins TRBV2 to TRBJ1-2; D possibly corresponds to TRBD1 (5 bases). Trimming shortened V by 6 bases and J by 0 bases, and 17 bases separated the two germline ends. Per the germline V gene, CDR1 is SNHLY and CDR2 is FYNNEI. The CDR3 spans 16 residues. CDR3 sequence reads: CASSGPTGTANYGYTF. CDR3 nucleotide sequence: TGTGCCAGCAGCGGTCCAACAGGAACGGCTAACTATGGCTACACCTTC. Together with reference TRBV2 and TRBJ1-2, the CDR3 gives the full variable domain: EPEVTQTPSHQVTQMGQEVILRCVPISNHLYFYWYRQILGQKVEFLVSFYNNEISEKSEIFDDQFSVERPDGSNFTLKIRSTKLEDSAMYFCASSGPTGTANYGYTFGSGTRLTVV.

CDR3 in amino acids: CASSFREGETQYF. The CDR3 nucleotides read TGTGCCAGCAGCTTTCGGGAAGGCGAGACCCAGTACTTC. V gene TRBV7-3 combines with J gene TRBJ2-5, with D tentatively TRBD2 (5 bases). V shed 3 bases and J shed 5 bases, with 10 bases lying between them. This CDR3 spans 13 amino acids. The germline CDR1 and CDR2 sequences are SGHTA and FQGTGA.

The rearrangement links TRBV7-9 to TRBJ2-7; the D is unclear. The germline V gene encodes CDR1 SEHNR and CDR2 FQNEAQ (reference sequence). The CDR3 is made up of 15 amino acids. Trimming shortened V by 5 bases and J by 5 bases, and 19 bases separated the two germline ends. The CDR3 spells CASSPLSIPQDEQYF. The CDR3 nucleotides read TGTGCCAGCAGCCCTCTGAGTATCCCCCAGGACGAGCAGTACTTC.

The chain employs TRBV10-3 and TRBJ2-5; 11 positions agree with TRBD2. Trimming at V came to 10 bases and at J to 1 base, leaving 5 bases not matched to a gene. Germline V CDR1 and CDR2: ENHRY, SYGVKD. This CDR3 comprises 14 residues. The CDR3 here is CASTGTSGQETQYF. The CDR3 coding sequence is TGTGCCAGCACCGGGACTAGCGGCCAAGAGACCCAGTACTTC.

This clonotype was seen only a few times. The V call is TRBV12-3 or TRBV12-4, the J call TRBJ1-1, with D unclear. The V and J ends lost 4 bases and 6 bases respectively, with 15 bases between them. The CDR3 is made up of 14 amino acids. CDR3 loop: CASSYSGYSAEAFF. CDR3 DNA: TGTGCCAGCAGTTACTCGGGGTATTCGGCTGAAGCTTTCTTT.

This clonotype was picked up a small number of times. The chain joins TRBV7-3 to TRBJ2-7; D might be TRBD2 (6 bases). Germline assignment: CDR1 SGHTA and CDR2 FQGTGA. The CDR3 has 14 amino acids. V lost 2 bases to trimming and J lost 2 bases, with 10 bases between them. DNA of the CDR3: TGTGCCAGCAGCTTAGCCCGGGGGACCTACGAGCAGTACTTC. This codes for CASSLARGTYEQYF.

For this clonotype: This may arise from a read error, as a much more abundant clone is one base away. The CDR3 DNA reads TGTGCCAGCAGTTACGGTTTCGGCAAGAGCGCCTACAATAAGCAGTTCTTC. Translation gives CASSYGFGKSAYNKQFF. V and J are TRBV6-5 and TRBJ2-1; no definite D call. CDR3 size: 17 residues. CDR1 and CDR2 (germline): MNHEY, SVGAGI.

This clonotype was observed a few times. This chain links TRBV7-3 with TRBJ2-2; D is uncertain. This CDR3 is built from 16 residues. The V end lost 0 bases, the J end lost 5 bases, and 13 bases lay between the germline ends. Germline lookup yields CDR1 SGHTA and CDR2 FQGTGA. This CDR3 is CASSLTKGSRTGELFF. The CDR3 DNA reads TGTGCCAGCAGCTTAACGAAAGGTAGCCGGACCGGGGAGCTGTTTTTT.

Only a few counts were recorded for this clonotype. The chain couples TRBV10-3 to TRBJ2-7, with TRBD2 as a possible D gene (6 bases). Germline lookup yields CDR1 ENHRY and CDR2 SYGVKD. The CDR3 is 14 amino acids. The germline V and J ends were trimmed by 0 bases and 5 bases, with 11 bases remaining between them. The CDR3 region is CAISESGTPNEQYF. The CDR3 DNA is TGTGCCATCAGTGAGTCAGGGACTCCTAACGAGCAGTACTTC.

CDR3 bases: TGTGCCAGCAGCCCACGGGGGGCGCAGGTGTTAGCTTTCTTT. It yields the protein CASSPRGAQVLAFF. The chain joins TRBV11-3 to TRBJ1-1; perhaps TRBD1 as D (6 bases). Trimming left V 5 bases short and J 10 bases short, with 20 bases between. Germline CDR1 SGHNT, CDR2 YENEEA. CDR3 length: 14 residues.

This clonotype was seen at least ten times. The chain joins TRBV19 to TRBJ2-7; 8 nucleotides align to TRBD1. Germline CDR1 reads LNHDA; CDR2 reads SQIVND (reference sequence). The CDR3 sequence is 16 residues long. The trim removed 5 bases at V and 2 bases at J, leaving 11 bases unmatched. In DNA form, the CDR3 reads TGTGCCAGTAGTTCACCAGGACAGGGTCAACCCTACGAGCAGTACTTC. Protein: CASSSPGQGQPYEQYF.

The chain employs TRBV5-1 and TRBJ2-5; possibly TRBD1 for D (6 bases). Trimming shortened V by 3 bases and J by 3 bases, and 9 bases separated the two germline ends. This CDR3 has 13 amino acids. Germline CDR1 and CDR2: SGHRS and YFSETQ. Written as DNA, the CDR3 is TGCGCCAGCAGCTCGGGACAAGAAGAGACCCAGTACTTC. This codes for CASSSGQEETQYF.